This is a list of T cell receptor beta chains from one sample in a study of blood T cell repertoires in COVID-19. Assay used: immunoSEQ multiplex PCR; TCRdb lists only in-frame clones, some missing. Altogether approximately 310,000 clones are present, under 90% being singletons, with the ten largest covering 5% to 5.5%. Specimen: PBMCs or T cells enriched from blood (not recorded which). These receptors were collected from a man in his fifties or sixties who had recovered from COVID-19. CDR3s include the opening cysteine and the closing phenylalanine or tryptophan. A D gene is named only where the DNA matches it firmly.

J gene: TRBJ2-7; D gene: TRBD2; V gene: TRBV28; CDR3 DNA: TGTGCCAGCAGTTCGACAGCGGGAGTTGCGTCCGAGCAGTACTTC; CDR3 protein: CASSSTAGVASEQYF